This T cell receptor beta chain was sequenced for a study of T cells in tuberculosis. General study findings and limits: Some low-affinity tetramer-binding T cells may be absent from this sample.

Sorting used thawed, overnight-rested PBMC stained with anti-CD3, a viability dye and GMM-loaded CD1B tetramer. The lipid loaded on the CD1B tetramers was C32 glucose monomycolate from Rhodococcus equi. No alpha-beta pairing information exists for these sequences. TCRdb's table, derived via immunoSEQ multiplex PCR, lists solely in-frame clones and lacks some. Of about 88,000 clones listed, approximately 90% are singletons. CDR1 and CDR2 (germline): KGHSH, LQKENI. The CDR3 length is 17 residues. The V and J ends lost 1 base and 0 bases respectively, with 14 bases between them. This clonotype was sampled from an adult woman with latent tuberculosis. This chain links TRBV18 with TRBJ2-3; D perhaps matches TRBD1 (6 bases). The sequenced sample consisted of CD1b-GMM tetramer-negative cells sorted from PBMCs. The CDR3 spells CASSPRLQGSSTDTQYF. The CDR3 DNA reads as TGTGCCAGCTCACCACGACTACAGGGCTCTAGCACAGATACGCAGTATTTT.